This T cell receptor (beta chain) is from a study of blood T cell repertoires in COVID-19. Germline lookup yields CDR1 MNHNS and CDR2 SASEGT. This CDR3 comprises 15 residues. Germline trimming cut 3 bases from V and 2 bases from J; bases unmatched to any gene: 4. In the source study's methods: Estimation of nucleated cell counts was performed using reference gene primer amplification. Profiling relied on immunoSEQ multiplex PCR, and the TCRdb table lists in-frame clones only, not all of them. V and J calls and clone size are copied from that table; D and trimming were computed from the DNA. Of 35,000 to 55,000 clones in the sample, roughly 86% are singletons; the top ten hold approximately 14%.

V usage is TRBV6-1 and J usage is TRBJ2-5; TRBD2 aligns across 9 bases. Specimen: peripheral blood. The TCR originated in a human donor in a cohort sampled during active COVID-19. CDR3 in DNA: TGTGCCAGCAGTGAGTCTAGCGGGGAACAAGAGACCCAGTACTTC. Translated, it gives CASSESSGEQETQYF.